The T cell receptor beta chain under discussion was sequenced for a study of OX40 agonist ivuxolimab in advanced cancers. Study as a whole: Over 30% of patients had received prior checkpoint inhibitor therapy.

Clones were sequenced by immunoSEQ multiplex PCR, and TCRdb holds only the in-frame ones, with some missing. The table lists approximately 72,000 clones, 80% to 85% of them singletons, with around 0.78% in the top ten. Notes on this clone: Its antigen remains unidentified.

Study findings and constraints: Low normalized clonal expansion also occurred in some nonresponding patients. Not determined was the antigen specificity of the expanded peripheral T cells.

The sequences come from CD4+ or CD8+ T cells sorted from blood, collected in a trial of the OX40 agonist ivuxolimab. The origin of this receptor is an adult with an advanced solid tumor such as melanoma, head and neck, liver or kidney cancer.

DNA of the CDR3: TGTGCCAGTTCCGGCGGTCGTCAGACCCAGTACTTC. Protein sequence: CASSGGRQTQYF. The chain employs TRBV11-2 and TRBJ2-5; no clear D gene. The V and J ends lost 9 bases and 6 bases respectively, with 14 bases between them. The germline V gene encodes CDR1 SGHAT and CDR2 FQNNGV. This CDR3 is 12 amino acids long.